This TCR beta chain was captured by sequencing in a study of regulatory T cells in long-lasting Graves disease. The CDR3 is 15 residues long. The V end lost 3 bases, the J end lost 0 bases, and 11 bases lay between the germline ends. Germline V gives CDR1 MDHEN, CDR2 SYDVKM. This clonotype was observed at least ten times. Its specificity is not known. iRepertoire HTBI primers and Arm-PCR of CDR3 regions built TCR beta libraries. TCRdb redid the calling of the multiplex PCR reads with MiXCR, one entry per CDR3 protein. The sample lists 300,000 to 400,000 distinct CDR3 sequences, less than 20% occurring once. Study outcomes and limitations: Blood alone, not thyroid tissue, was studied. With 2,500 to 3,500 shared public clonotypes, persistent patients exceeded new patients, who shared approximately 880.

Time point denoted: persistent/refractory GD, antithyroid drugs over 5 years with positive TRAb. Making the TCR library involved RNA that had been extracted from PBMCs. The genes are TRBV28 and TRBJ1-1, with D uncertain. This clonotype was obtained from a female donor with Graves disease. The sample was peripheral blood mononuclear cells (PBMCs), taken when the disease was refractory, from a patient treated with antithyroid drugs. Here the CDR3 DNA reads TGTGCCAGCAGTTTTGAGGGCCTGCTGAACACTGAAGCTTTCTTT. This encodes CASSFEGLLNTEAFF.